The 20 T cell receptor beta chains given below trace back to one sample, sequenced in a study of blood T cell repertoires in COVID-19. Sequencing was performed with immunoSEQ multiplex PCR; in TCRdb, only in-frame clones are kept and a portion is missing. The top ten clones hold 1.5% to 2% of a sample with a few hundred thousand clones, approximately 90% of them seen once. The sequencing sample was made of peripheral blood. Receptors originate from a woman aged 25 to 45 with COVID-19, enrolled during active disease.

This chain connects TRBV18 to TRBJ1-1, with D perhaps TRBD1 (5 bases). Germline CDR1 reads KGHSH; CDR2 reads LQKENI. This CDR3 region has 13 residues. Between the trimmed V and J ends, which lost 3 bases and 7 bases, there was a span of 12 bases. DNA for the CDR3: TGTGCCAGCTCACCTATCCAGGGCGGTGAAGCTTTCTTT. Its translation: CASSPIQGGEAFF.

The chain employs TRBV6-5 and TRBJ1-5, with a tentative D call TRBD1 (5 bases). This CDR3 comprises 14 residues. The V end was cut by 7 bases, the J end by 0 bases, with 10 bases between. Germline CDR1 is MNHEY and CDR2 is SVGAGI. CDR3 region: CASKKTVSNQPQHF. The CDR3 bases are TGTGCCAGCAAGAAGACAGTTAGCAATCAGCCCCAGCATTTT.

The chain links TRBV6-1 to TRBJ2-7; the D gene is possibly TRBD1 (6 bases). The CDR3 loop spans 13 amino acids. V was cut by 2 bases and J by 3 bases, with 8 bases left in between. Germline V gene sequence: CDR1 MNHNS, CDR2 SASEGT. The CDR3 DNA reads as TGTGCCAGCAGTGAAATAGGGGGCTACGAGCAGTACGTC. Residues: CASSEIGGYEQYV.

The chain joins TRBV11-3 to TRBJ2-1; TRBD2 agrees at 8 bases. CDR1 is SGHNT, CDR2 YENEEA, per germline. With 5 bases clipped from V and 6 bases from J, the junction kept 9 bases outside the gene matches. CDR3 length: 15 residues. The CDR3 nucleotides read TGTGCCAGCAGCCCCCGAGGGGCGGGAGGCAATGAGCAGTTCTTC. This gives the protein CASSPRGAGGNEQFF. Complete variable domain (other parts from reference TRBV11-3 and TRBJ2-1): EAGVVQSPRYKIIEKKQPVAFWCNPISGHNTLYWYLQNLGQGPELLIRYENEEAVDDSQLPKDRFSAERLKGVDSTLKIQPAELGDSAVYLCASSPRGAGGNEQFFGPGTRLTVL.

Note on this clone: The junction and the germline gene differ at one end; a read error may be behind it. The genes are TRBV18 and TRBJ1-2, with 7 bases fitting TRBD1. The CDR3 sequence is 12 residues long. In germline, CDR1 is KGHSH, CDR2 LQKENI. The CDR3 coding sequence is TGTGCCAGCTCACCAACGGGAGGGGGCGGATTCTTC. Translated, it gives CASSPTGGGGFF.

The CDR3 here is CASRRSYNSPLHF. DNA for the CDR3: TGTGCCAGCAGGCGGAGCTATAATTCACCCCTCCACTTT. V usage is TRBV5-5 and J usage is TRBJ1-6; D gene unclear. Trimming removed 5 bases from V and 3 bases from J, with 6 bases in between. Looked up from germline, CDR1 is SGHKS and CDR2 is YYEKEE (reference sequence). The CDR3 length is 13 residues.

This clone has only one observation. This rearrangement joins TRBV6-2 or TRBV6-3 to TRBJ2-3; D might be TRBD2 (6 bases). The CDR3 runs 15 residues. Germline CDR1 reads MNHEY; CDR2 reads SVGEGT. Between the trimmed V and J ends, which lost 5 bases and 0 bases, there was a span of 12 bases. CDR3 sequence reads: CASSKWDSSTDTQYF. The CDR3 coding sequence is TGTGCCAGCAGTAAGTGGGACTCGAGCACAGATACGCAGTATTTT.

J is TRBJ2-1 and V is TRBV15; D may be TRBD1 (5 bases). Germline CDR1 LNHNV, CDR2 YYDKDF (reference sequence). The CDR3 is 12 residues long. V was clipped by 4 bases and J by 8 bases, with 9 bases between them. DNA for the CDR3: TGTGCCACCAGCATAACAGGTGATGAGCAGTTCTTC. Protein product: CATSITGDEQFF.

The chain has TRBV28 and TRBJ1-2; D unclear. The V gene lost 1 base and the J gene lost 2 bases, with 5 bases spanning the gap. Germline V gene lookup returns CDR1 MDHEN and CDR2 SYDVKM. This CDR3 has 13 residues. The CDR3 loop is CASSLSRNYGYTF. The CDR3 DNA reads TGTGCCAGCAGTTTATCCAGGAACTATGGCTACACCTTC.

CDR3 DNA sequence: TGTGCCAGCAGATATGAGTCTAGCGAGCAGTACTTC. This codes for CASRYESSEQYF. V usage is TRBV6-6 and J usage is TRBJ2-7; D ambiguous. Trimming removed 6 bases at V and 6 bases at J, with 12 bases between. This CDR3 has 12 residues. The germline V gene has CDR1 MNHNY and CDR2 SVGAGI (reference sequence).

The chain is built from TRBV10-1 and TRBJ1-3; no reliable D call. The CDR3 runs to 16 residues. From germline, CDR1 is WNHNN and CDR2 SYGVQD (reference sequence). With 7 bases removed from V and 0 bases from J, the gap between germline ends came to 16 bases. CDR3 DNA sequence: TGCGCCAGCACCCGCAGCAGCGCCAGCTCTGGAAACACCATATATTTT. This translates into CASTRSSASSGNTIYF.

DNA for the CDR3: TGTGCCAGCTCACCACCGGACAGCCCGAGGGAGACCCAGTACTTC. Translated: CASSPPDSPRETQYF. The chain uses TRBV18 and TRBJ2-5; TRBD1 is a possible D gene (6 bases). There are 15 residues in the CDR3. Looked up from germline, CDR1 is KGHSH and CDR2 is LQKENI. The V and J ends lost 0 bases and 5 bases respectively, with 13 bases between them.

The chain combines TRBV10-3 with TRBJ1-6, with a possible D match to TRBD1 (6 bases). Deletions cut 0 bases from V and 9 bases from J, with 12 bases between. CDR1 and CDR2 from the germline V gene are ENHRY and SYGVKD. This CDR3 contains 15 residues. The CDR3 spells CAISESGQGLSPLHF. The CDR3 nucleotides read TGTGCCATCAGTGAGTCGGGCCAGGGGCTTTCACCCCTCCACTTT.

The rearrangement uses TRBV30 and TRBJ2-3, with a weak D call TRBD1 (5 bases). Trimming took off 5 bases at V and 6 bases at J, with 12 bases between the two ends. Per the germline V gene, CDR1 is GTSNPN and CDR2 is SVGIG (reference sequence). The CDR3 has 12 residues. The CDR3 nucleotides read TGTGCCTGGTGCCCAGGGCCCGATACGCAGTATTTT. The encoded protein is CAWCPGPDTQYF.

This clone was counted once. This CDR3 is CASSHASGGANNEQFF. Written as DNA, the CDR3 is TGTGCCAGCAGCCATGCTAGCGGGGGGGCAAACAATGAGCAGTTCTTC. V usage is TRBV11-3 and J usage is TRBJ2-1; 12 bases map to TRBD2. The germline V gene has CDR1 SGHNT and CDR2 YENEEA. The length of the CDR3 is 16 residues. The trim removed 5 bases at V and 5 bases at J, leaving 7 bases unmatched. Together with reference TRBV11-3 and TRBJ2-1, the CDR3 gives the full variable domain: EAGVVQSPRYKIIEKKQPVAFWCNPISGHNTLYWYLQNLGQGPELLIRYENEEAVDDSQLPKDRFSAERLKGVDSTLKIQPAELGDSAVYLCASSHASGGANNEQFFGPGTRLTVL.

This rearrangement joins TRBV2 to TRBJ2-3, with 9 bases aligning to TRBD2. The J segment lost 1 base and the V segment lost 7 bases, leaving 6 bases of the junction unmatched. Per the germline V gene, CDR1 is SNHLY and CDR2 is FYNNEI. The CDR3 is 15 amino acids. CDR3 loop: CASIKRGVGTDTQYF. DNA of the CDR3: TGTGCCAGCATAAAGCGGGGGGTGGGCACAGATACGCAGTATTTT.

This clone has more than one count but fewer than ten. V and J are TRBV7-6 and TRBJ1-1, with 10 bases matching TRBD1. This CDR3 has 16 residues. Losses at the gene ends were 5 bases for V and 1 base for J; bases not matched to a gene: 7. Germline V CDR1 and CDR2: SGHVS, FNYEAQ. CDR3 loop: CASSPRQGATNTEAFF. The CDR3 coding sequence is TGTGCCAGCAGCCCTCGACAGGGGGCAACGAACACTGAAGCTTTCTTT.

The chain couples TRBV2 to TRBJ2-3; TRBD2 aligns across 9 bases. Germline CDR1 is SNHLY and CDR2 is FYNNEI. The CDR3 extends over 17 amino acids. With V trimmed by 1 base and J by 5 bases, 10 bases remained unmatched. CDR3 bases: TGTGCCAGCAGTGAAGGGGGACTCGGTAGCGGGGGAGATACGCAGTATTTT. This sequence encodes CASSEGGLGSGGDTQYF.

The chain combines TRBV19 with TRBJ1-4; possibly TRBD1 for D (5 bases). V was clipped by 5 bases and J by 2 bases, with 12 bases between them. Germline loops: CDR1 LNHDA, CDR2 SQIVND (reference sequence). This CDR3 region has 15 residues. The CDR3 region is CASSWRGETNEKLFF. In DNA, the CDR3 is TGTGCCAGTAGTTGGAGGGGTGAGACTAATGAAAAACTGTTTTTT.

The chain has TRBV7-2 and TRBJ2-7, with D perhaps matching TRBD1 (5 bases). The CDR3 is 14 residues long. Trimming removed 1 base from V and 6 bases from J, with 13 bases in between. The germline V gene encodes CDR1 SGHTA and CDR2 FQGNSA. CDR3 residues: CASSLVDPGSEQYV. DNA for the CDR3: TGTGCCAGCAGCTTAGTAGATCCAGGGTCCGAGCAGTACGTC.